The 5 T cell receptor beta chains below were found in one sample sequenced in a study of blood T cell repertoires in COVID-19. Assay: immunoSEQ multiplex PCR; the TCRdb copy retains only in-frame clones and omits some. The profile shows around 150,000 clones, 70% to 90% of them singletons. The source material was PBMCs or T cells enriched from blood (not recorded which). The receptor source for this set is a woman aged 50 to 60 who had recovered from COVID-19.

This clone has more than one count but fewer than ten. The gene calls are TRBV10-3 and TRBJ2-7; TRBD2 matches at 13 bases. Trimming at V came to 6 bases and at J to 4 bases, leaving 9 bases not matched to a gene. The CDR3 is made up of 16 amino acids. Germline V gene lookup returns CDR1 ENHRY and CDR2 SYGVKD. The CDR3 spells CAIRDTSGGAFYEQYF. In DNA form, the CDR3 reads TGTGCCATCAGGGATACTAGCGGGGGGGCTTTTTACGAGCAGTACTTC.

The gene calls are TRBV3-1 (or the pseudogene TRBV3-2) and TRBJ1-2, with a weak D call TRBD1 (5 bases). The CDR3 is 15 amino acids. V was pared by 0 bases and J by 8 bases, with 16 bases between. Germline CDR1 reads LGHDT; CDR2 reads YNNKEL (reference sequence). The CDR3 here is CASSQDLLGGRGYTF. The CDR3, as DNA: TGTGCCAGCAGCCAAGATCTATTGGGGGGTAGAGGCTACACCTTC.

CDR3: CASTYRGTEAFF. CDR3 sequence (DNA): TGTGCCAGCACCTACAGGGGAACTGAAGCTTTCTTT. V and J are TRBV12-3 or TRBV12-4 and TRBJ1-1, with 7 bases matching TRBD1. With 7 bases clipped from V and 5 bases from J, the junction kept 4 bases outside the gene matches. This CDR3 has 12 residues.

The chain links TRBV9 to TRBJ1-3, with no clear D. The CDR3 is made up of 16 amino acids. The V and J ends lost 0 bases and 0 bases respectively, with 10 bases between them. Germline V lookup: CDR1 SGDLS, CDR2 YYNGEE. The CDR3, as DNA: TGTGCCAGCAGCGTAGACTCGGGTCCCTCTGGAAACACCATATATTTT. As protein: CASSVDSGPSGNTIYF.

This chain joins TRBV7-2 and TRBJ1-3; D ambiguous. The CDR3 is made up of 14 amino acids. Germline CDR1 is SGHTA and CDR2 is FQGNSA. The ends were cut back, 1 base at V and 4 bases at J, with 8 bases in the middle. CDR3 loop: CASSLVAGGNTIYF. In DNA form, the CDR3 reads TGTGCCAGCAGCTTAGTCGCCGGGGGAAACACCATATATTTT.